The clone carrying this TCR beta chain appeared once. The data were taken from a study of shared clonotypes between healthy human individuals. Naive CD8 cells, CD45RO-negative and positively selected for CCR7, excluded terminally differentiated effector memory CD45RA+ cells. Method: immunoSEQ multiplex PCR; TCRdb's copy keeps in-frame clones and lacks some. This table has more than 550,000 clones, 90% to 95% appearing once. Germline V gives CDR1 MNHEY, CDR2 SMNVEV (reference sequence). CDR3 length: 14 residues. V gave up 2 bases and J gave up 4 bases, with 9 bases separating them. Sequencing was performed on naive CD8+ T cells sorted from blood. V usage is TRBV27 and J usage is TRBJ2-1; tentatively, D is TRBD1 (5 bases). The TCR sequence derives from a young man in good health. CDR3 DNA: TGTGCCAGCAGTTTACAATCAGGGTACAATGAGCAGTTCTTC. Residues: CASSLQSGYNEQFF.